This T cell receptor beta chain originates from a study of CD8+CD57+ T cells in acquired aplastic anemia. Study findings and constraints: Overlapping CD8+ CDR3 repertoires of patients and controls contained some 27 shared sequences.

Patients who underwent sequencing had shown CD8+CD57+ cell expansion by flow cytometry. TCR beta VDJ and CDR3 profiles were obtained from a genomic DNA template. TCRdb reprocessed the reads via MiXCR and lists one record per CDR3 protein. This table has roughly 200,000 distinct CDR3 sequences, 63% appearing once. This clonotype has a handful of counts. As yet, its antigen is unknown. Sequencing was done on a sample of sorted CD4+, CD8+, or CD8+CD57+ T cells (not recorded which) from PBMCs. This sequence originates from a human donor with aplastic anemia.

Here the CDR3 DNA reads TGTGCCAGTAGTATAGCGGTCGGTCTTTCGGGCAATGAGCAGTTCTTC. As protein: CASSIAVGLSGNEQFF. V is TRBV19 and J is TRBJ2-1, with no clear D. The length of the CDR3 is 16 residues. Germline CDR1 reads LNHDA; CDR2 reads SQIVND (reference sequence). V was cut by 1 base and J by 6 bases, with 16 bases left in between.